This T cell receptor (beta chain) was captured in a study of T cell changes during pregnancy in multiple sclerosis. Sequencing used immunoSEQ multiplex PCR; TCRdb keeps in-frame clones, though not all of them. The table includes around 100,000 clones, more than 85% detected once. CDR3 length: 14 residues. Trimming removed 6 bases from V and 5 bases from J, with 15 bases in between. Per germline, CDR1 MNHNS and CDR2 SASEGT. The TCR originated in a female donor with multiple sclerosis, enrolled in a pregnancy study. The genes are TRBV6-1 and TRBJ2-3; possibly TRBD1 for D (5 bases). Sequenced material: peripheral blood, taken in the second trimester of pregnancy. The CDR3 spells CASRRTSTEDTQYF. The CDR3 DNA reads TGTGCCAGCAGGAGGACATCGACCGAAGATACGCAGTATTTT.